The sequence of this T cell receptor (beta chain) was determined in a study of blood T cell repertoires in COVID-19 (dated by TCRdb to 2020 to 2021). Context from the whole study: The collaborator samples originated in the United States, Italy and Spain and spanned the acute and convalescent phases of COVID-19. The material from the prospective study consisted of cDNA or gDNA derived from T cells, B-cell-depleted T cells, or PBMCs. Subjects who had been exposed to COVID-19, were actively infected with it, or had recovered from it provided the deeply sampled blood TCRbeta repertoires that made up the dataset. The repertoires were released in a freely available public database meant as a resource for research on the immune response to SARS-CoV-2. The samples were drawn from the first 160 participants of the ongoing ImmuneRACE study and from 950 to 1,500 subjects provided by 6 global collaborators. A de-identified subject ID, COVID-19 status, age in years and sex were almost always included in the sample metadata. Where available, HLA class I and class II types were obtained from metadata supplied by the sample provider rather than from assay-based typing. The paper as a whole reports these results and caveats: The quantity of clinical and demographic metadata differed by source and by participant and was supplied without curation.

TCRbeta CDR3 regions were amplified from genomic DNA using the immunoSEQ Assay, a bias-controlled multiplex PCR. Turning to the authors' computational methods: Nucleated cell counts per sample were estimated from amplification of reference gene primers within the assay. To quantify the absolute abundance of each unique TCRbeta CDR3 rearrangement, sequence reads were collapsed and filtered. For each sample, productive Simpson clonality was calculated by taking the square root of Simpson's diversity index across productive rearrangements. Entries here come from immuneACCESS through TCRdb and include only in-frame sequences with V and J called. Some clones fail to appear in such tables; in the studies checked, an unresolved V gene covers under half of the shortfall, and the cause of the remainder is unknown. The V and J calls and clone size were taken over from that table, and D and trimming were inferred from the DNA. Counted in this sample were some 86,000 clones; approximately 90% of them appeared once. The ten top clones hold 2.3% of the sample.

Remarks on this clone: The specificity of this receptor is unknown. Base qualities are not at hand, and no much larger clone is one base apart.

The CDR1 and CDR2 encoded by the germline V gene (reference sequence) are LNHDA and SQIVND. Counted from cysteine to phenylalanine, this CDR3 has 15 amino acids. Only CDR3 DNA remains: 45 bases, in frame from the first base. Trimming removed 4 bases from V and 4 bases from J; the gene matches leave 9 bases unexplained. Whole blood was collected in K2EDTA tubes by collaborating institutions according to the institutions' own protocols. Collaborator samples were shipped for TCRbeta analysis as frozen whole blood, isolated PBMCs, or DNA extracted from either sample type. This sequence was found in a human donor with active COVID-19. The donor label of this sample is uncertain. The sequencing input was peripheral blood. The receptor chain draws on TRBV19 and TRBJ2-5; TRBD1 fits 7 bases in the junction. The sequenced DNA: TGTGCCAGTAGTAGAGGGGGCGCGGGTAGAGAGACCCAGTACTTC. Translated, it reads CASSRGGAGRETQYF. The entire variable domain, with the stretches around the CDR3 drawn from the reference TRBV19 and TRBJ2-5 proteins, is DGGITQSPKYLFRKEGQNVTLSCEQNLNHDAMYWYRQDPGQGLRLIYYSQIVNDFQKGDIAEGYSVSREKKESFPLTVTSAQKNPTAFYLCASSRGGAGRETQYFGPGTRLLVL.